This TCR beta chain originates from a study of T cell responses to AZD1222 COVID-19 vaccine. Study observations and caveats: Distributed over spike, vaccine-associated CD4 TCRs predominated at 160-218 and 743-854. When two AZD1222 doses had been given, Spike-specific TCR breadth and depth rose. Baseline testing showed seropositivity in only 5 or 6 AZD1222 recipients.

As to this clone: Its antigen is not identified.

Libraries were prepared by immunoSEQ multiplex PCR; TCRdb keeps only in-frame clonotypes and omits some of them. The data contain some 180,000 clones, approximately 92% of them singletons. V was pared by 4 bases and J by 4 bases, with 9 bases of the junction left unmatched. The length of the CDR3 is 16 residues. Germline-derived CDR1 and CDR2 are LGHNA and YSLEER. This rearrangement joins TRBV4-3 to TRBJ2-2, with 7 bases identical to TRBD1. The specimen comprised peripheral blood, sampled 28 days after the second dose of the MenACWY control vaccine. This sequence was found in an adult who received the MenACWY meningococcal vaccine as a control. The CDR3 DNA reads as TGCGCCAGCAGCCGCACCAGGGGGACGATCACCGGGGAGCTGTTTTTT. Translation gives CASSRTRGTITGELFF.